The TCR beta chain described here comes from a study of blood T cell repertoires in COVID-19. Sequenced by immunoSEQ multiplex PCR; TCRdb stores in-frame clones only, minus some. Of just under 55,000 clones detected, just over 90% appear once; the ten largest clones hold under 9%. The origin of this receptor is a woman between 40 and 50 years old with active COVID-19. The sequenced material came from peripheral blood.

CDR3 nucleotides: TGTGCCAGCAGCCCCCTACCGGGACTAGCAACCCATGAGCAGTTCTTC. It codes for CASSPLPGLATHEQFF. The chain has TRBV3-1 (or the pseudogene TRBV3-2) and TRBJ2-1; 9 bases align to TRBD2. This CDR3 region has 16 residues. The V gene end was trimmed by 4 bases and the J gene end by 8 bases; junction bases not matched to a gene: 12. Germline V gene data show CDR1 as LGHDT and CDR2 as YNNKEL (reference sequence).